Shown below are 29 T cell receptor beta chains from a single sample sequenced in a study of blood T cell repertoires in COVID-19. The protocol was immunoSEQ multiplex PCR, while the TCRdb copy is restricted to in-frame clones and leaves out a portion. The table lists roughly 220,000 clones, around four fifths of them singletons. Sequenced: peripheral blood. Every receptor here comes from a man between 25 and 39 years old with active or convalescent COVID-19.

The chain is built from TRBV6-1 and TRBJ2-1; 11 nucleotides match TRBD2. Germline trimming cut 10 bases from V and 6 bases from J; bases unmatched to any gene: 11. CDR3 length: 15 amino acids. Germline-derived CDR1 and CDR2 are MNHNS and SASEGT. The CDR3: CATRGLAVSGNEQFF. In nucleotides, the CDR3 is TGTGCCACTCGGGGACTAGCGGTCTCGGGCAATGAGCAGTTCTTC.

The V gene is TRBV2, the J gene TRBJ1-1, with D maybe TRBD1 (6 bases). The germline V gene has CDR1 SNHLY and CDR2 FYNNEI. The CDR3 totals 15 residues. Trimming took 3 bases from V and 2 from J, leaving 13 bases between them. Here the CDR3 DNA reads TGTGCCAGCAGTGAGACCCGACAGGTTAACACTGAAGCTTTCTTT. As protein: CASSETRQVNTEAFF.

V usage is TRBV5-1 and J usage is TRBJ1-6; unclear D gene. The ends were cut back, 2 bases at V and 7 bases at J, with 7 bases in the middle. Germline loops: CDR1 SGHRS, CDR2 YFSETQ. CDR3 length equals 13 residues. In DNA form, the CDR3 reads TGCGCCAGCAGCTTCGAGCGAAATTCACCCCTCCACTTT. It translates to CASSFERNSPLHF.

V and J are TRBV7-2 and TRBJ1-6; D gene unclear. Trimming removed 5 bases at V and 6 bases at J, with 14 bases between. The CDR3 sequence is 15 residues long. Germline values: CDR1 SGHTA, CDR2 FQGNSA. The CDR3 nucleotides read TGTGCCAGCAGCATCCCCAGAAGTCTTAATTCACCCCTCCACTTT. As protein: CASSIPRSLNSPLHF.

The rearrangement joins TRBV11-2 to TRBJ2-2; a weak D match, TRBD2 (7 bases). The CDR3 runs 14 residues. Deletions cut 6 bases from V and 4 bases from J, with 12 bases between. The germline V gene has CDR1 SGHAT and CDR2 FQNNGV. CDR3 coding DNA: TGTGCCAGCAGATGGGGAGGGGGCACCGGGGAGCTGTTTTTT. As protein: CASRWGGGTGELFF.

The chain recombines TRBV5-1 with TRBJ2-5; 8 nucleotides match TRBD2. With 4 bases clipped from V and 5 bases from J, the junction kept 7 bases outside the gene matches. This CDR3 has 14 residues. Germline loops: CDR1 SGHRS, CDR2 YFSETQ. CDR3 in DNA: TGCGCCAGCAGCCCTGCTAGCGGGTTGGAGACCCAGTACTTC. Translating it yields CASSPASGLETQYF.

V and J are TRBV3-1 (or the pseudogene TRBV3-2) and TRBJ2-5; possibly TRBD2 for D (5 bases). This CDR3 has 16 residues. V shed 6 bases and J shed 4 bases, with 21 bases lying between them. CDR1 LGHDT and CDR2 YNNKEL come from the germline V gene (reference sequence). CDR3 protein: CASSPHPRAGGETQYF. The CDR3 region has the DNA TGTGCCAGCAGTCCCCACCCGAGGGCAGGAGGAGAGACCCAGTACTTC.

The rearrangement uses TRBV9 and TRBJ2-3; D possibly corresponds to TRBD2 (5 bases). The V gene lost 0 bases and the J gene lost 6 bases, with 8 bases spanning the gap. Germline CDR1 SGDLS, CDR2 YYNGEE. The CDR3 runs 13 residues. Here the CDR3 reads CASSVGTSDTQYF. The CDR3 DNA reads TGTGCCAGCAGCGTAGGGACTTCGGATACGCAGTATTTT. The variable domain in full, completed from reference TRBV9 and TRBJ2-3, reads DSGVTQTPKHLITATGQRVTLRCSPRSGDLSVYWYQQSLDQGLQFLIQYYNGEERAKGNILERFSAQQFPDLHSELNLSSLELGDSALYFCASSVGTSDTQYFGPGTRLTVL.

The chain carries TRBV7-2 and TRBJ2-1; 8 bases agree with TRBD2. Germline loops: CDR1 SGHTA, CDR2 FQGNSA. The trim removed 4 bases at V and 4 bases at J, leaving 6 bases unmatched. This CDR3 region has 15 residues. The CDR3 here is CASSSGAGEYNEQFF. DNA for the CDR3: TGTGCCAGCAGCTCGGGAGCGGGGGAGTACAATGAGCAGTTCTTC.

The CDR3 region is CASSTSGGTDTQYF. The CDR3 coding sequence is TGTGCCAGTTCGACTAGCGGGGGCACAGATACGCAGTATTTT. The rearrangement uses TRBV19 and TRBJ2-3, with TRBD2 matching over 11 bases. The CDR3 is 14 residues long. Per the germline V gene, CDR1 is LNHDA and CDR2 is SQIVND (reference sequence). J was trimmed by 1 base and V by 8 bases; bases with no gene match: 2.

This chain connects TRBV28 to TRBJ1-2; tentative D call: TRBD1 (6 bases). The germline CDR1 and CDR2 sequences are MDHEN and SYDVKM. V was trimmed by 7 bases and J by 4 bases, leaving 13 bases between them. The length of the CDR3 is 13 residues. CDR3 in DNA: TGTGCCAGCACCTTACAGGGTTTCTATGGCTACACCTTC. Translating gives CASTLQGFYGYTF.

The chain recombines TRBV12-3 or TRBV12-4 with TRBJ1-1; D perhaps matches TRBD1 (5 bases). V was shortened by 5 bases and J by 11 bases, with 15 bases between the two germline ends. The CDR3 has 12 residues. CDR3 in amino acids: CASSPVGGIAFF. The CDR3 DNA sequence: TGTGCCAGCAGTCCGGTGGGGGGAATTGCTTTCTTT.

The count of this clone is one. V is TRBV5-5 and J is TRBJ2-6; 8 bases align to TRBD1. V lost 3 bases, J lost 3 bases, and 5 bases stayed unmatched. The CDR3 loop spans 16 amino acids. Germline V gene data show CDR1 as SGHKS and CDR2 as YYEKEE (reference sequence). CDR3 sequence (DNA): TGTGCCAGCAGCTCGCAGGGGGCGGTTGGGGCCAACGTCCTGACTTTC. It codes for CASSSQGAVGANVLTF.

The CDR3 loop is CASRDSNEQFF. As DNA, the CDR3 is TGTGCCAGCAGAGACTCCAATGAGCAGTTCTTC. The V call is TRBV12-3 or TRBV12-4, the J call TRBJ2-1; no clear D gene. V lost 6 bases, J lost 6 bases, and 6 bases lay in between. The CDR3 length is 11 residues.

The J gene is TRBJ2-1, the V gene TRBV28, with 12 bases aligning to TRBD2. The CDR3 consists of 18 residues. The germline V gene has CDR1 MDHEN and CDR2 SYDVKM. J was trimmed by 7 bases and V by 7 bases; bases with no gene match: 17. CDR3 coding DNA: TGTGCCAGCACATATTCGAGGGCTAGCGGGGGGGGTAGTAATGAGCAGTTCTTC. Translated: CASTYSRASGGGSNEQFF. The full variable domain, its missing parts supplied by reference TRBV28 and TRBJ2-1, is DVKVTQSSRYLVKRTGEKVFLECVQDMDHENMFWYRQDPGLGLRLIYFSYDVKMKEKGDIPEGYSVSREKKERFSLILESASTNQTSMYLCASTYSRASGGGSNEQFFGPGTRLTVL.

This rearrangement joins TRBV3-1 (or the pseudogene TRBV3-2) to TRBJ2-7; 7 nucleotides align to TRBD1. Germline trimming cut 3 bases from V and 6 bases from J; bases unmatched to any gene: 2. CDR1 and CDR2 (germline): LGHDT, YNNKEL (reference sequence). The CDR3 is made up of 12 amino acids. Here the CDR3 DNA reads TGTGCCAGCAGCCAGCGACAGGGCGAGCAGTACTTC. Translation: CASSQRQGEQYF.

This clone came up once. The gene calls are TRBV27 and TRBJ1-2; TRBD1 might be the D (6 bases). The germline V and J ends were trimmed by 5 bases and 4 bases, with 11 bases remaining between them. Germline CDR1 is MNHEY and CDR2 is SMNVEV (reference sequence). This CDR3 region has 13 residues. Here the CDR3 DNA reads TGTGCCAGCAGTGATATAGGGGGCTATGGCTACACCTTC. Its protein product is CASSDIGGYGYTF.

V and J are TRBV18 and TRBJ1-2, with unresolved D. The germline V gene has CDR1 KGHSH and CDR2 LQKENI. The length of the CDR3 is 13 residues. The germline V and J ends were trimmed by 4 bases and 6 bases, with 12 bases remaining between them. CDR3 amino acids: CASSLSGLNGYTF. The CDR3 nucleotides read TGTGCCAGCTCACTAAGTGGGCTAAATGGCTACACCTTC.

The chain is built from TRBV7-2 and TRBJ2-1; 12 positions match TRBD2. The V and J ends lost 5 bases and 7 bases, in that order; junction bases with no gene match: 9. Germline CDR1 is SGHTA and CDR2 is FQGNSA. The CDR3 extends over 16 amino acids. Here the CDR3 reads CASSISSGRAMNEQFF. For the CDR3, the DNA is TGTGCCAGCAGCATCTCTAGCGGGAGGGCCATGAATGAGCAGTTCTTC.

There are a few counts of this clone. This chain joins TRBV23-1 and TRBJ2-7; 13 nucleotides match TRBD2. TRBV23-1 is recorded as an ORF, its role being uncertain. There are 17 residues in the CDR3. V lost 5 bases to trimming and J lost 6 bases; unmatched junction nucleotides: 13. CDR3: CASSSPNTSGRAIEQYF. In nucleotides, the CDR3 is TGCGCCAGCAGTTCCCCAAACACTAGCGGGAGGGCCATCGAGCAGTACTTC.

The genes are TRBV5-1 and TRBJ1-2; D not resolved. In germline, CDR1 is SGHRS, CDR2 YFSETQ. The CDR3 is 13 amino acids. V lost 0 bases and J 4 bases, leaving 7 bases between the germline ends. CDR3 amino acids: CASSLEASYGYTF. CDR3 sequence (DNA): TGCGCCAGCAGCTTGGAGGCTAGCTATGGCTACACCTTC.

This sequence joins TRBV7-9 and TRBJ1-2; no clear D. The CDR3 covers 15 residues. The germline V gene has CDR1 SEHNR and CDR2 FQNEAQ (reference sequence). The germline V and J ends were trimmed by 7 bases and 4 bases, with 19 bases remaining between them. CDR3: CASNSLGGPFYGYTF. The CDR3 coding sequence is TGTGCCAGCAACTCCCTCGGCGGCCCGTTCTATGGCTACACCTTC.

The V gene is TRBV20-1, the J gene TRBJ1-5, with D possibly being TRBD1 (6 bases). Germline CDR1 and CDR2: DFQATT and SNEGSKA (reference sequence). The CDR3 extends over 11 amino acids. Written as DNA, the CDR3 is TGCACGCAGGGGAACAATCAGCCCCAGCATTTT. Translating it yields CTQGNNQPQHF.

The chain links TRBV29-1 to TRBJ2-1, with TRBD2 identical over 9 bases. The trim removed 8 bases at V and 4 bases at J, leaving 9 bases unmatched. The germline CDR1 and CDR2 sequences are SQVTM and ANQGSEA. The CDR3 is 14 residues long. The chain's CDR3 is CSLGGAGGYNEQFF. The CDR3 bases are TGCAGCCTCGGGGGAGCGGGAGGATACAATGAGCAGTTCTTC.

This clone was picked up one time. CDR3 nucleotide sequence: TGTGCCAGTAGTATACCGAGACAGCTCAATCAGCCCCAGCATTTT. As protein: CASSIPRQLNQPQHF. The chain carries TRBV19 and TRBJ1-5, with a possible D match to TRBD1 (5 bases). This CDR3 is 15 amino acids long. Trimming pared 2 bases from V and 3 bases from J, leaving 11 bases between. Germline assignment: CDR1 LNHDA and CDR2 SQIVND (reference sequence).

The chain combines TRBV19 with TRBJ2-1, with 10 bases matching TRBD2. The V and J ends lost 6 bases and 6 bases, in that order; junction bases with no gene match: 14. The CDR3 is made up of 17 amino acids. Germline loops: CDR1 LNHDA, CDR2 SQIVND (reference sequence). CDR3 region: CASRVPGASGSRNEQFF. The CDR3 coding sequence is TGTGCCAGTAGGGTTCCCGGAGCTAGCGGGAGCCGCAATGAGCAGTTCTTC. The full variable domain, its missing parts supplied by reference TRBV19 and TRBJ2-1, is DGGITQSPKYLFRKEGQNVTLSCEQNLNHDAMYWYRQDPGQGLRLIYYSQIVNDFQKGDIAEGYSVSREKKESFPLTVTSAQKNPTAFYLCASRVPGASGSRNEQFFGPGTRLTVL.

This sequence joins TRBV29-1 and TRBJ1-3; D call uncertain. V gave up 6 bases and J gave up 4 bases, with 13 bases separating them. This CDR3 is built from 13 residues. CDR1 is SQVTM and CDR2 is ANQGSEA in the germline V gene. Written as DNA, the CDR3 is TGCAGCGTGCGCCGACTTGGCGGAAACACCATATATTTT. Protein: CSVRRLGGNTIYF.

The chain employs TRBV20-1 and TRBJ1-5, with TRBD1 matching over 7 bases. The V gene's germline CDR1 is DFQATT and CDR2 SNEGSKA (reference sequence). V lost 3 bases and J lost 6; bases outside the gene matches: 11. This CDR3 comprises 15 residues. The CDR3 loop is CSASIAGGAGQPQHF. The CDR3 DNA sequence: TGCAGTGCTAGTATAGCAGGGGGTGCAGGTCAGCCCCAGCATTTT.

V is TRBV28 and J is TRBJ1-1, with D perhaps TRBD1 (5 bases). The ends were cut back, 1 base at V and 3 bases at J, with 12 bases in the middle. CDR1 MDHEN and CDR2 SYDVKM come from the germline V gene. The CDR3 contains 15 residues. The CDR3 nucleotides are TGTGCCAGCAGTTTATTGGTAGGGGTTCACACTGAAGCTTTCTTT. Its translation: CASSLLVGVHTEAFF.